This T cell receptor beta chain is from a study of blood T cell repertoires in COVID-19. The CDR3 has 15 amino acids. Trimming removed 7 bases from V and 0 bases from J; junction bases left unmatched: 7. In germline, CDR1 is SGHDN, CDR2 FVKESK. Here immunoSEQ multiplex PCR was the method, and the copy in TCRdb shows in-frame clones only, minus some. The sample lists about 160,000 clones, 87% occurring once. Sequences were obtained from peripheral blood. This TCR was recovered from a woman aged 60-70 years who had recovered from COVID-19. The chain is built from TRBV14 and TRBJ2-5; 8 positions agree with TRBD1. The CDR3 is CASTLGQVNQETQYF. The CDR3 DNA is TGTGCCAGCACACTGGGACAGGTGAACCAAGAGACCCAGTACTTC.